This passage covers 30 T cell receptor beta chains from one sample sequenced in a study of T cell repertoires in cytomegalovirus infection. TCRdb re-called the reads with MiXCR, one entry per CDR3 protein. The sample lists roughly 130,000 distinct CDR3 sequences, almost 9% occurring once. The sequenced sample was PBMCs. All receptors derive from a human donor in good health (CMV status not recorded). Some clones in this sample may be carry-over from other donors' samples.

In this sample, this clonotype turned up many times. The rearrangement links TRBV18 to TRBJ2-1; D is possibly TRBD2 (5 bases). CDR1 and CDR2 (germline): KGHSH, LQKENI. Trimming removed 4 bases at V and 0 bases at J, with 7 bases between. The CDR3 has 14 amino acids. The CDR3 DNA is TGTGCCAGCTCACTTACTAGCTCCTACAATGAGCAGTTCTTC. Its protein is CASSLTSSYNEQFF.

This clonotype has more than one count but fewer than ten. The rearrangement joins TRBV5-1 to TRBJ2-4, with 8 bases lining up with TRBD2. Germline CDR1 SGHRS, CDR2 YFSETQ. The CDR3 spans 13 residues. Unmatched junction bases numbered 2, after V lost 3 bases and J lost 6 bases. The DNA of the CDR3 is TGCGCCAGCAGCTACGGGGGGGGAAACATTCAGTACTTC. Amino acids: CASSYGGGNIQYF. Looking up the rest from reference TRBV5-1 and TRBJ2-4 gives the full variable domain: KAGVTQTPRYLIKTRGQQVTLSCSPISGHRSVSWYQQTPGQGLQFLFEYFSETQRNKGNFPGRFSGRQFSNSRSEMNVSTLELGDSALYLCASSYGGGNIQYFGAGTRLSVL.

The chain combines TRBV29-1 with TRBJ1-1; D is possibly TRBD1 (5 bases). This CDR3 region has 13 residues. V gave up 1 base and J gave up 0 bases, with 6 bases separating them. CDR1 SQVTM and CDR2 ANQGSEA come from the germline V gene. The CDR3 loop reads CSVEVGVNTEAFF. DNA for the CDR3: TGCAGCGTTGAAGTGGGGGTGAACACTGAAGCTTTCTTT.

This clonotype was seen ten or more times. The chain carries TRBV9 and TRBJ2-5, with D tentatively TRBD2 (6 bases). The CDR3 covers 14 residues. Between the trimmed V and J ends, which lost 5 bases and 2 bases, there was a span of 13 bases. Germline-derived CDR1 and CDR2 are SGDLS and YYNGEE. This chain's CDR3 is CASSDSGKQETQYF. CDR3 sequence (DNA): TGTGCCAGCAGTGATAGCGGTAAACAAGAGACCCAGTACTTC.

This clonotype was detected ten times or more. The genes are TRBV12-3 or TRBV12-4 and TRBJ2-1; 7 bases map to TRBD1. J was trimmed by 5 bases and V by 7 bases; bases with no gene match: 8. CDR3 length: 14 residues. In DNA, the CDR3 is TGTGCCAGCAAGGGGACAGCTCTACACAATGAGCAGTTCTTC. Its translation: CASKGTALHNEQFF.

This clonotype showed up just a few times. The chain has TRBV2 and TRBJ2-7; no reliable D call. V dropped 3 bases and J dropped 6 bases, with 15 bases sitting between them. This CDR3 is built from 14 residues. Germline V gene lookup returns CDR1 SNHLY and CDR2 FYNNEI. CDR3 bases: TGTGCCAGCAGTGATCGGGTAGGGTTCGGCGAGCAGTACTTC. Translating gives CASSDRVGFGEQYF.

This clonotype was recorded at least ten times. The chain joins TRBV10-3 to TRBJ1-3; no firm D call. Germline CDR1 and CDR2: ENHRY and SYGVKD. Trimming took off 10 bases at V and 0 bases at J, with 10 bases between the two ends. This CDR3 region has 13 residues. The CDR3 DNA sequence: TGTGCCACCAAGATATCCTCTGGAAACACCATATATTTT. This codes for CATKISSGNTIYF.

This clonotype was observed at least ten times. The chain is built from TRBV11-2 and TRBJ1-2, with D perhaps matching TRBD1 (5 bases). This CDR3 region has 15 residues. Germline CDR1 is SGHAT and CDR2 is FQNNGV. V lost 5 bases and J lost 3, with 16 bases in between. The CDR3 is CASSPGPGIYYGYTF. In DNA, the CDR3 is TGTGCCAGCAGCCCAGGGCCGGGGATCTACTATGGCTACACCTTC.

Many counts were recorded for this clonotype. The chain combines TRBV7-2 with TRBJ1-5; tentatively, D is TRBD1 (6 bases). This CDR3 region has 16 residues. Trimming removed 2 bases from V and 3 bases from J, with 14 bases in between. CDR1 and CDR2 from the germline V gene are SGHTA and FQGNSA. As DNA, the CDR3 is TGTGCCAGCAGCTTATGGGTAGGGACAAACAATCAGCCCCAGCATTTT. Amino acid sequence: CASSLWVGTNNQPQHF.

This clonotype was counted at least ten times. The chain has TRBV6-5 and TRBJ1-5; a weak D match, TRBD1 (6 bases). This CDR3 spans 13 amino acids. Germline V gives CDR1 MNHEY, CDR2 SVGAGI. The germline V and J ends were trimmed by 2 bases and 6 bases, with 8 bases remaining between them. The CDR3 protein is CASSYTGIQPQHF. CDR3 coding DNA: TGTGCCAGCAGTTACACAGGGATTCAGCCCCAGCATTTT.

This clonotype was seen repeatedly, ten times or more. The chain employs TRBV19 and TRBJ2-1; D is perhaps TRBD2 (5 bases). The CDR3 loop spans 18 amino acids. V shed 5 bases and J shed 6 bases, with 26 bases lying between them. CDR1 is LNHDA and CDR2 is SQIVND in the germline V gene (reference sequence). The CDR3 loop reads CASSVIRVAAGGSNEQFF. Here the CDR3 DNA reads TGTGCCAGTAGTGTGATTCGTGTGGCGGCAGGAGGTAGCAATGAGCAGTTCTTC.

About this clonotype: One junction end does not reproduce the germline sequence, and a read error may be involved. The rearrangement uses TRBV15 and TRBJ1-4; TRBD1 matches 7 bases. Germline V CDR1 and CDR2: LNHNV, YYDKDF (reference sequence). This CDR3 is 15 amino acids long. CDR3 amino acids: CATSREDRRNEKLFF. The CDR3, as DNA: TGTGCCACCAGCCGAGAGGACAGGAGAAATGAAAAACTGTTTTTT.

This clonotype was found once. A much larger clone is a single base away; this may be a read error. The chain uses TRBV20-1 and TRBJ1-5, with TRBD1 matching over 9 bases. CDR1 is DFQATT and CDR2 is SNEGSKA in the germline V gene (reference sequence). The CDR3 is 16 residues long. This CDR3 reads CSTRIIDGTGTAPQHF. CDR3 sequence (DNA): TGCAGTACTAGAATCATCGACGGGACAGGGACTGCACCCCAGCATTTT.

In this sample, this clonotype turned up a few times. This chain connects TRBV3-1 to TRBJ2-1; D uncertain. CDR1 LGHDT and CDR2 YNNKEL come from the germline V gene (reference sequence). V lost 4 bases, J lost 6 bases, and 13 bases lay in between. This CDR3 spans 14 amino acids. The CDR3 sequence is CASSRSRTGNEQFF. DNA for the CDR3: TGTGCCAGCAGCCGAAGTAGAACGGGCAATGAGCAGTTCTTC.

The sample holds a few counts of this clonotype. The chain joins TRBV20-1 to TRBJ2-3; 9 nucleotides align to TRBD1. CDR1 and CDR2 (germline): DFQATT, SNEGSKA (reference sequence). The CDR3 length is 14 residues. V shed 5 bases, J shed 0 bases, and the junction held 3 bases outside the gene matches. The CDR3 nucleotides read TGCAGTGCTCAGACAGGGGGGAGCACAGATACGCAGTATTTT. Translated, it gives CSAQTGGSTDTQYF.

This sequence joins TRBV5-6 and TRBJ1-1, with D uncertain. The germline V gene encodes CDR1 SGHDT and CDR2 YYEEEE. The CDR3 has 9 residues. V was shortened by 8 bases and J by 11 bases, with 10 bases between the two germline ends. CDR3 bases: TGTGCCAGTAGGCTTTTCGCTTTCTTT. Protein product: CASRLFAFF.

This clonotype occurred once. This may come from a read error, since a much larger clone is one base off. This rearrangement joins TRBV28 to TRBJ1-2; TRBD1 might be the D (6 bases). The CDR3 extends over 17 amino acids. The V gene lost 3 bases and the J gene lost 4 bases, with 21 bases spanning the gap. CDR1 is MDHEN, CDR2 SYDVKM, per germline. CDR3 nucleotides: TGTGCCAGCAGTTTCCGGACAGAGGGCCTTTCCCTCTATGGCTACACCTTC. Translated: CASSFRTEGLSLYGYTF.

This clonotype was seen repeatedly, ten times or more. J is TRBJ1-1 and V is TRBV6-4, with D unresolved. V lost 4 bases, J lost 4 bases, and 10 bases lay in between. Looked up from germline, CDR1 is MRHNA and CDR2 is SNTAGT. The CDR3 consists of 13 residues. The CDR3 spells CASSVELSTEAFF. In DNA form, the CDR3 reads TGTGCCAGCAGTGTTGAGTTGAGCACTGAAGCTTTCTTT.

This clonotype was observed at least ten times. The chain has TRBV18 and TRBJ1-1; D is perhaps TRBD1 (5 bases). Trimming pared 4 bases from V and 1 base from J, leaving 19 bases between. The germline V gene has CDR1 KGHSH and CDR2 LQKENI. The CDR3 is 17 amino acids. DNA of the CDR3: TGTGCCAGCTCACGACAACAGGCTCGTGATGGGAACACTGAAGCTTTCTTT. Its protein is CASSRQQARDGNTEAFF.

This chain uses TRBV28 with TRBJ2-7, with 10 bases aligning to TRBD2. The germline gives CDR1 MDHEN, CDR2 SYDVKM. Trimming took 7 bases from V and 6 from J; bases not matched to a gene: 12. The CDR3 runs 15 residues. In DNA, the CDR3 is TGTGCCAGCAATCGGTTAGGGACTAGCGAGCTCGAGCAGTACTTC. Translation: CASNRLGTSELEQYF.

This clonotype was counted at least ten times. The chain links TRBV20-1 to TRBJ2-7; TRBD2 aligns across 14 bases. The germline V gene has CDR1 DFQATT and CDR2 SNEGSKA (reference sequence). The junction had 7 bases not matched to a gene; V was cut back by 6 bases and J by 3 bases. This CDR3 contains 15 residues. CDR3 protein: CSAYGTSGGLYEQYF. The CDR3 DNA sequence: TGCAGTGCCTACGGGACTAGCGGGGGACTCTACGAGCAGTACTTC.

The chain has TRBV27 and TRBJ1-5, with TRBD1 identical over 7 bases. J lost 3 bases, V lost 6 bases, and 5 bases had no gene match. The germline CDR1 and CDR2 sequences are MNHEY and SMNVEV (reference sequence). The CDR3 totals 14 residues. This CDR3 reads CASSSGTDNQPQHF. As DNA, the CDR3 is TGTGCCAGCAGCTCCGGGACAGACAATCAGCCCCAGCATTTT.

This clonotype was observed a handful of times. The rearrangement links TRBV5-1 to TRBJ2-5; weak D call: TRBD1 (6 bases). The V gene's germline CDR1 is SGHRS and CDR2 YFSETQ. Trimming removed 1 base from V and 4 bases from J, with 8 bases in between. The CDR3 spans 13 residues. The CDR3 loop is CASSLMDRETQYF. CDR3 DNA sequence: TGCGCCAGCAGCTTGATGGACAGAGAGACCCAGTACTTC.

The rearrangement links TRBV20-1 to TRBJ2-5; D is unclear. CDR1 is DFQATT, CDR2 SNEGSKA, per germline (reference sequence). The CDR3 extends over 12 amino acids. The V gene lost 3 bases and the J gene lost 4 bases, with 9 bases spanning the gap. In DNA, the CDR3 is TGCAGTGCTAGGAAACAGTCAGAGACCCAGTACTTC. Protein: CSARKQSETQYF.

In this sample, this clonotype turned up many times. This sequence joins TRBV15 and TRBJ2-4; D is tentatively TRBD1 or TRBD2 (5 bases each). The length of the CDR3 is 15 residues. V dropped 5 bases and J dropped 0 bases, with 11 bases sitting between them. Per germline, CDR1 LNHNV and CDR2 YYDKDF (reference sequence). The CDR3 region is CATSSRGVAKNIQYF. The CDR3, as DNA: TGTGCCACCAGCTCCCGAGGGGTAGCCAAAAACATTCAGTACTTC. Complete variable domain (other parts from reference TRBV15 and TRBJ2-4): DAMVIQNPRYQVTQFGKPVTLSCSQTLNHNVMYWYQQKSSQAPKLLFHYYDKDFNNEADTPDNFQSRRPNTSFCFLDIRSPGLGDTAMYLCATSSRGVAKNIQYFGAGTRLSVL.

The chain is built from TRBV28 and TRBJ2-5; the match to TRBD2 covers 10 bases. From germline, CDR1 is MDHEN and CDR2 SYDVKM. The CDR3 covers 18 residues. After removal of 3 bases from V and 3 bases from J, the junction contained 13 bases not matched to a gene. This CDR3 is CASSFSMVAGGNKETQYF. The CDR3 region has the DNA TGTGCCAGCAGTTTCAGTATGGTAGCGGGGGGTAACAAAGAGACCCAGTACTTC. The entire variable domain, with the rest obtained from reference TRBV28 and TRBJ2-5, is as follows: DVKVTQSSRYLVKRTGEKVFLECVQDMDHENMFWYRQDPGLGLRLIYFSYDVKMKEKGDIPEGYSVSREKKERFSLILESASTNQTSMYLCASSFSMVAGGNKETQYFGPGTRLLVL.

In this sample, this clonotype turned up a few times. This chain joins TRBV4-1 and TRBJ1-1; possibly TRBD1 for D (5 bases). The CDR3 sequence is 17 residues long. Per the germline V gene, CDR1 is MGHRA and CDR2 is YSYEKL. The ends were cut back, 1 base at V and 0 bases at J, with 15 bases in the middle. Written as DNA, the CDR3 is TGCGCCAGCAGCCAAGCCTCACTCAGGGTTATGAACACTGAAGCTTTCTTT. It encodes CASSQASLRVMNTEAFF.

This clonotype appeared many times. The chain links TRBV18 to TRBJ2-1; TRBD1 aligns across 7 bases. The CDR3 runs to 15 residues. Per germline, CDR1 KGHSH and CDR2 LQKENI. V dropped 7 bases and J dropped 2; count of bases not matched to a gene: 8. The CDR3 sequence is CASFKGAGPYNEQFF. The DNA for the CDR3 is TGTGCCAGCTTTAAGGGGGCCGGACCCTACAATGAGCAGTTCTTC.

The chain employs TRBV29-1 and TRBJ2-1; D is undetermined. The CDR3 has 10 amino acids. Germline CDR1 and CDR2: SQVTM and ANQGSEA. V was cut by 8 bases and J by 9 bases, with 11 bases left in between. CDR3 sequence: CSPKGPEQFF. DNA of the CDR3: TGCAGCCCCAAGGGTCCTGAGCAGTTCTTC.

The chain carries TRBV20-1 and TRBJ2-1; D unresolved. This CDR3 is 13 amino acids long. The V end was cut by 0 bases, the J end by 3 bases, with 6 bases between. CDR1 is DFQATT and CDR2 is SNEGSKA in the germline V gene (reference sequence). The CDR3 DNA is TGCAGTGCTAGAGAATCTGTCTACAATGAGCAGTTCTTC. Amino acid sequence: CSARESVYNEQFF.